Listed here are 21 T cell receptor beta chains from one sample, sequenced in a study of human T cells and chemical hapten exposure (dated by TCRdb to the early 2020s). This sample's time point label indicates: patch test 3, about 24 weeks after DPC sensitization. The meaning of the sample's treatment or condition label: therapeutic diphenylcyclopropenone sensitization with weekly scalp DPC. Library generation was performed with RACE. Data came from a NextSeq 500. Using fastp at Q25 and MiXCR, TCRdb reprocessed the public reads and kept productive beta chains. Duplicate CDR3 protein sequences are folded into a single record with the most common DNA and genes. Counted in this sample were approximately 32,000 distinct CDR3 sequences; over 4.5% of them appeared once. The ten largest clones add up to roughly 5.9% of the sample. Material: whole blood, obtained in connection with sensitization to the hapten diphenylcyclopropenone (DPC). These receptors were collected from a man aged 30 to 45 with alopecia areata. Some clones in this sample may be carry-over from other donors' samples.

Many counts were recorded for this clonotype. The J gene is TRBJ2-7, the V gene TRBV2; 8 bases are shared with TRBD2. CDR3 length: 12 residues. Trimming removed 8 bases from V and 3 bases from J; junction bases left unmatched: 3. Per the germline V gene, CDR1 is SNHLY and CDR2 is FYNNEI. The CDR3 bases are TGTGCCAGCTCCGGGACTAGCTACGAGCAGTACTTC. Translation gives CASSGTSYEQYF.

Many counts were recorded for this clonotype. This chain joins TRBV10-2 and TRBJ1-5; no clear D gene. Germline CDR1 is WSHSY and CDR2 is SAAADI. V was pared by 8 bases and J by 6 bases, with 17 bases between. The CDR3 contains 14 residues. The chain's CDR3 is CASQLKGGSQPQHF. CDR3 coding DNA: TGCGCCAGCCAACTAAAGGGTGGGAGTCAGCCCCAGCATTTT.

This sequence joins TRBV7-2 and TRBJ2-7; the match to TRBD1 covers 8 bases. Germline trimming cut 1 base from V and 6 bases from J; bases unmatched to any gene: 5. Germline CDR1 SGHTA, CDR2 FQGNSA. The CDR3 has 14 residues. The CDR3 sequence: CASSLGPGGAEQYF. The CDR3 DNA follows: TGTGCCAGCAGCTTAGGGCCAGGGGGCGCCGAGCAGTACTTC.

Only one count was recorded for this clonotype. Since a much larger clone is just one base distant, this may be a read error. The chain employs TRBV18 and TRBJ2-1, with 9 bases that match TRBD2. The CDR3 extends over 18 amino acids. Trimming cost V 3 bases and J 6 bases; bases outside gene matches: 15. Germline V gene lookup returns CDR1 KGHSH and CDR2 LQKENI. The CDR3 DNA reads as TGTGCCAGCTCACCGCGGCCAGCTACCCCGACTAGCGGCAATGAGCAGTTCTTC. Amino acid sequence: CASSPRPATPTSGNEQFF. The whole variable domain, filled in from reference TRBV18 and TRBJ2-1, reads NAGVMQNPRHLVRRRGQEARLRCSPMKGHSHVYWYRQLPEEGLKFMVYLQKENIIDESGMPKERFSAEFPKEGPSILRIQQVVRGDSAAYFCASSPRPATPTSGNEQFFGPGTRLTVL.

Of note for this clonotype: A much more abundant neighbour one base away suggests this may be a read error. Without the conserved terminal phenylalanine or tryptophan, this CDR3 likely stems from a read error. The chain employs TRBV7-2 and TRBJ1-1; D gene unclear. V shed 4 bases and J shed 7 bases, with 13 bases lying between them. Germline V gives CDR1 SGHTA, CDR2 FQGNSA. This CDR3 spans 13 amino acids. The CDR3: CASSSRRTDEAFS. CDR3 coding DNA: TGTGCCAGCAGCTCTAGGAGGACGGATGAAGCTTTCTCT.

This clonotype was recorded a few times. This chain links TRBV12-3 or TRBV12-4 with TRBJ2-7, with 8 bases identical to TRBD2. There are 15 residues in the CDR3. Trimming took 6 bases from V and 4 from J; bases not matched to a gene: 11. DNA of the CDR3: TGTGCCAGCAGCTCCGTAGCGGGACTTCGGTACGAGCAGTACTTC. It specifies CASSSVAGLRYEQYF.

This clonotype has a count of ten or more. V and J are TRBV5-4 and TRBJ1-1; 8 nucleotides align to TRBD1. With 3 bases clipped from V and 3 bases from J, the junction kept 7 bases outside the gene matches. Germline CDR1 reads SGHNT; CDR2 reads YYREEE (reference sequence). CDR3 length: 15 residues. The DNA for the CDR3 is TGTGCCAGCAGCTCCCGACAGGGACAGGACACTGAAGCTTTCTTT. Translating gives CASSSRQGQDTEAFF.

This clonotype was seen many times. The genes are TRBV5-1 and TRBJ2-5; TRBD2 agrees at 7 bases. There are 14 residues in the CDR3. With 4 bases clipped from V and 3 bases from J, the junction kept 6 bases outside the gene matches. Germline V gene data show CDR1 as SGHRS and CDR2 as YFSETQ. CDR3 loop: CASSPGLVKETQYF. Written as DNA, the CDR3 is TGCGCCAGCAGCCCTGGACTAGTTAAAGAGACCCAGTACTTC. The variable domain in full, completed from reference TRBV5-1 and TRBJ2-5, reads KAGVTQTPRYLIKTRGQQVTLSCSPISGHRSVSWYQQTPGQGLQFLFEYFSETQRNKGNFPGRFSGRQFSNSRSEMNVSTLELGDSALYLCASSPGLVKETQYFGPGTRLLVL.

This clonotype was recorded many times. The chain couples TRBV6-2 or TRBV6-3 to TRBJ1-1, with unresolved D. CDR3 length: 14 residues. V lost 0 bases, J lost 4 bases, and 9 bases lay in between. Germline V gene sequence: CDR1 MNHEY, CDR2 SVGEGT. The CDR3: CASSYSRLVTEAFF. DNA for the CDR3: TGTGCCAGCAGTTACTCGAGGTTGGTCACTGAAGCTTTCTTT.

This clonotype was counted a few times. This chain joins TRBV6-5 and TRBJ1-2, with 10 bases fitting TRBD1. From germline, CDR1 is MNHEY and CDR2 SVGAGI. The CDR3 consists of 14 residues. V gave up 6 bases and J gave up 7 bases; unmatched junction bases: 8. Here the CDR3 reads CASSPGQGIVGYTF. The CDR3 region has the DNA TGTGCCAGCAGCCCGGGACAGGGGATTGTTGGCTACACCTTC.

This clonotype was picked up many times. The chain employs TRBV29-1 and TRBJ1-6; D is undetermined. The V gene lost 7 bases and the J gene lost 12 bases, with 16 bases spanning the gap. CDR3 length: 12 residues. CDR1 and CDR2 from the germline V gene are SQVTM and ANQGSEA. Written as DNA, the CDR3 is TGCAGCGCGCTCCCCCCATCAGGACCCCTCCACTTT. This sequence encodes CSALPPSGPLHF.

The sample holds many counts of this clonotype. V and J are TRBV14 and TRBJ1-2, with D tentatively TRBD1 (5 bases). Deletions cut 2 bases from V and 8 bases from J, with 12 bases between. The length of the CDR3 is 13 residues. In germline, CDR1 is SGHDN, CDR2 FVKESK. The CDR3 here is CASSQQTVNGYTF. In DNA form, the CDR3 reads TGTGCCAGCAGCCAACAGACAGTGAACGGCTACACCTTC.

This clonotype showed up many times. Germline and junction disagree at one end, which may indicate a read error. This chain joins TRBV7-2 and TRBJ2-3; the D gene is possibly TRBD2 (7 bases). This CDR3 spans 16 amino acids. Per germline, CDR1 SGHTA and CDR2 FQGNSA. The CDR3 nucleotides read TGTGCCAGCAGCGTAGCGGGCGGGGGCGGCACAGATACGCAGTATTTT. Its protein product is CASSVAGGGGTDTQYF. The full variable domain, completed using reference TRBV7-2 and TRBJ2-3, is GAGVSQSPSNKVTEKGKDVELRCDPISGHTALYWYRQSLGQGLEFLIYFQGNSAPDKSGLPSDRFSAERTGGSVSTLTIQRTQQEDSAVYLCASSVAGGGGTDTQYFGPGTRLTVL.

This clonotype showed up many times. V is TRBV4-2 and J is TRBJ2-6; 10 nucleotides align to TRBD1. Trimming removed 4 bases from V and 4 bases from J; junction bases left unmatched: 10. Germline V gene data show CDR1 as LGHNA and CDR2 as YNFKEQ. This CDR3 is 18 amino acids long. The DNA of the CDR3 is TGTGCCAGCAGCCTAAGTGAGACAGGGGGCGTCGGGGCCAACGTCCTGACTTTC. It encodes CASSLSETGGVGANVLTF.

This clonotype appeared many times. V usage is TRBV27 and J usage is TRBJ2-7, with 11 positions matching TRBD1. V shed 4 bases, J shed 3 bases, and the junction held 5 bases outside the gene matches. From germline, CDR1 is MNHEY and CDR2 SMNVEV (reference sequence). The CDR3 consists of 15 residues. CDR3 region: CASSYAGTGGYEQYF. CDR3 sequence (DNA): TGTGCCAGCAGTTACGCCGGGACAGGGGGCTACGAGCAGTACTTC.

This clonotype qualifies as medium-sized (0.01 to 0.1%). This CDR3 is CASSSDPGGTDTQYF. The CDR3 DNA reads as TGTGCCAGCAGCTCCGACCCGGGGGGCACAGATACGCAGTATTTT. The V and J genes are TRBV9 and TRBJ2-3; a weak D match, TRBD2 (6 bases). Trimming removed 4 bases from V and 1 base from J, with 13 bases in between. Germline V gives CDR1 SGDLS, CDR2 YYNGEE. CDR3 size: 15 residues.

The sample holds many counts of this clonotype. The V call is TRBV5-5, the J call TRBJ1-4; 7 bases align to TRBD1. Germline loops: CDR1 SGHKS, CDR2 YYEKEE (reference sequence). V gave up 5 bases and J gave up 8 bases; unmatched junction bases: 15. This CDR3 contains 16 residues. The CDR3 sequence: CASSSVLTGRREKLFF. CDR3 DNA sequence: TGTGCCAGCAGTTCAGTCCTGACAGGGCGCCGAGAAAAACTGTTTTTT.

About this clonotype: A much larger clone lies a single base off, so this may be a read error. J is TRBJ1-4 and V is TRBV12-3 or TRBV12-4; the D is unclear. The CDR3 length is 10 residues. The CDR3 reads CARKDERLFF. CDR3 in DNA: TGTGCCAGGAAAGATGAAAGACTGTTTTTT.

Comment on this clonotype: No conserved phenylalanine or tryptophan ends this CDR3, so it is likely a read error. V and J are TRBV29-1 and TRBJ2-2, with D perhaps matching TRBD2 (6 bases). The germline V gene has CDR1 SQVTM and CDR2 ANQGSEA. V lost 4 bases, J lost 0 bases, and 12 bases lay in between. The CDR3 runs to 15 residues. The CDR3 region is CSVGRGGSNTGELFS. The CDR3 bases are TGCAGCGTTGGCCGGGGAGGTTCGAACACCGGGGAGCTGTTTTCT.

This clonotype was recorded at least ten times. The chain uses TRBV19 and TRBJ2-1; D is undetermined. V lost 6 bases and J lost 7, with 13 bases in between. The CDR3 is 13 residues long. Per the germline V gene, CDR1 is LNHDA and CDR2 is SQIVND (reference sequence). CDR3 bases: TGTGCCAGTAGCCGGAAGCTAGGGAATGAGCAGTTCTTC. Translation gives CASSRKLGNEQFF.

This clonotype was seen only a few times. A much larger clone is a single base away; this may be a read error. CDR3 loop: CVSSPGQTTYEQYF. The CDR3 DNA follows: TGTGTCAGCAGCCCGGGACAGACAACCTACGAGCAGTACTTC. V is TRBV3-1 and J is TRBJ2-7; TRBD1 aligns across 7 bases. The CDR3 length is 14 residues. CDR1 and CDR2 (germline): LGHDT, YNNKEL (reference sequence).